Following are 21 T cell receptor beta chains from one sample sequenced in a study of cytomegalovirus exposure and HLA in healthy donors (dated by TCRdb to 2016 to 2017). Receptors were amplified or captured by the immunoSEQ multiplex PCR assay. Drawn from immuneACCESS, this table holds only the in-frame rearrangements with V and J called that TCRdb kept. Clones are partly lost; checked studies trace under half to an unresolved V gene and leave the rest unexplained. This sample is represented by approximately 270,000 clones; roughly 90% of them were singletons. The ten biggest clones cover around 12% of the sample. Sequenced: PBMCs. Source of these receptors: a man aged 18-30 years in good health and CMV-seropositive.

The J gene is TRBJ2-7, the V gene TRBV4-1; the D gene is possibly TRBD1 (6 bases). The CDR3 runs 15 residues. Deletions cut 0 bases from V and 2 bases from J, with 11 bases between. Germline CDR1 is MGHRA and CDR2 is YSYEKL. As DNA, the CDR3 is TGCGCCAGCAGCCAAGAATGGACAGTCACCTACGAGCAGTACTTC. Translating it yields CASSQEWTVTYEQYF.

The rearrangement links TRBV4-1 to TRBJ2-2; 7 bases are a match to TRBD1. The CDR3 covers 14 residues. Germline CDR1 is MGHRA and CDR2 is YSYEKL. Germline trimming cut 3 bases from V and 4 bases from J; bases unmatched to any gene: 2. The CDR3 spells CASSQGDSTGELFF. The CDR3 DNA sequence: TGCGCCAGCAGCCAGGGGGACAGCACCGGGGAGCTGTTTTTT.

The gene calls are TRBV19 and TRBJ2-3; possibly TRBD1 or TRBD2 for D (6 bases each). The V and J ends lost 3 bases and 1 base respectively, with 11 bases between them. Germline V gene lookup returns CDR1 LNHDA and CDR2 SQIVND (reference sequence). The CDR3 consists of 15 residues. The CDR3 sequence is CASSIPGAGTDTQYF. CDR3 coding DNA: TGTGCCAGTAGTATTCCGGGGGCTGGCACAGATACGCAGTATTTT.

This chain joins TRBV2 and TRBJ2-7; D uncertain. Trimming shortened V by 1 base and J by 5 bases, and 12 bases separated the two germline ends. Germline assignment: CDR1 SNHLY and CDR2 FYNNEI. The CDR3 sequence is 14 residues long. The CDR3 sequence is CASSEVGSQNEQYF. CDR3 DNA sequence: TGTGCCAGCAGTGAAGTTGGTAGTCAGAACGAGCAGTACTTC.

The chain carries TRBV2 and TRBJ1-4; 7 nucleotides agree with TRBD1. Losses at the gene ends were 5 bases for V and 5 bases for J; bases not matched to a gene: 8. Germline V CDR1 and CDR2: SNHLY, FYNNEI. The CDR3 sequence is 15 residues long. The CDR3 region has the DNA TGTGCCAGCAGTTACCCCCGGACAGGCAATGAAAAACTGTTTTTT. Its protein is CASSYPRTGNEKLFF.

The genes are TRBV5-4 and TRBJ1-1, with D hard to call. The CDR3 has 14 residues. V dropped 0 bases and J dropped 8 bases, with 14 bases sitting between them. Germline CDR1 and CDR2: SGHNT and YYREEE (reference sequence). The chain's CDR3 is CASSLDLRIPEAFF. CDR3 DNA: TGTGCCAGCAGCTTGGACCTGAGGATTCCCGAAGCTTTCTTT.

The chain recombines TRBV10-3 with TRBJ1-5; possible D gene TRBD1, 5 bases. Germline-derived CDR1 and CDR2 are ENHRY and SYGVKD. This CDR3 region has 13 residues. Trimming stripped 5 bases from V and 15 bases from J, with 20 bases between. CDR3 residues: CAISSEIPGLVHF. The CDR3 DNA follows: TGTGCCATCAGTTCCGAGATTCCGGGACTGGTGCATTTT.

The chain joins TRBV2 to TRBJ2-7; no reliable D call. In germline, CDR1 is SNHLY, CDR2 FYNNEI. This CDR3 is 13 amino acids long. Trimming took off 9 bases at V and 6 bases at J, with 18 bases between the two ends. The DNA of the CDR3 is TGTGCCAGTCTGGAGAAATCTTCTGGCGAGCAGTACTTC. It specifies CASLEKSSGEQYF.

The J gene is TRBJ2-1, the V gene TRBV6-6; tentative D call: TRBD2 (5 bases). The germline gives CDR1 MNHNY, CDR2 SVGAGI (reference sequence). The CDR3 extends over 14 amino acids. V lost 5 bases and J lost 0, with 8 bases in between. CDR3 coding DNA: TGTGCCAGCAGTAAGGGAGCCTCCTACAATGAGCAGTTCTTC. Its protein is CASSKGASYNEQFF.

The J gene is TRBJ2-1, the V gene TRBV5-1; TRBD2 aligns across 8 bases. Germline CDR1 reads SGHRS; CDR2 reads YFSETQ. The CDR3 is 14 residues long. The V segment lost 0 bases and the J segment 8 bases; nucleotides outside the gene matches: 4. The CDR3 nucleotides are TGCGCCAGCAGCTTGGGGACTAGCTTGGATGAGCAGTTCTTC. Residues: CASSLGTSLDEQFF.

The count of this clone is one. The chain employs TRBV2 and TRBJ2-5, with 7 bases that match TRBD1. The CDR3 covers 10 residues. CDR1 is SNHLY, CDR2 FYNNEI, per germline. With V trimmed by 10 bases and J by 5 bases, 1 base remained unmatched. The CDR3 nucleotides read TGTGCCACCAGGGGGGAGACCCAGTACTTC. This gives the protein CATRGETQYF. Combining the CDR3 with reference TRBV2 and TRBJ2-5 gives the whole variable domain EPEVTQTPSHQVTQMGQEVILRCVPISNHLYFYWYRQILGQKVEFLVSFYNNEISEKSEIFDDQFSVERPDGSNFTLKIRSTKLEDSAMYFCATRGETQYFGPGTRLLVL.

The CDR3, as DNA: TGTGCCTGGAGCGGGACGTCCGGATCATATGGCTACACCTTC. This encodes CAWSGTSGSYGYTF. V gene TRBV30 combines with J gene TRBJ1-2, with D perhaps TRBD1 (5 bases). Germline CDR1 reads GTSNPN; CDR2 reads SVGIG (reference sequence). CDR3 length equals 14 residues. Trimming took 3 bases from V and 5 from J, leaving 16 bases between them.

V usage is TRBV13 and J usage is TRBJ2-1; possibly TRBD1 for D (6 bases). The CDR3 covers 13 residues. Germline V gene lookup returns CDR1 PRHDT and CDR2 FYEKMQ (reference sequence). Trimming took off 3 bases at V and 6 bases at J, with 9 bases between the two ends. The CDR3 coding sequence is TGTGCCAGCAGCTTCGGGACATCCAATGAGCAGTTCTTC. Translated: CASSFGTSNEQFF.

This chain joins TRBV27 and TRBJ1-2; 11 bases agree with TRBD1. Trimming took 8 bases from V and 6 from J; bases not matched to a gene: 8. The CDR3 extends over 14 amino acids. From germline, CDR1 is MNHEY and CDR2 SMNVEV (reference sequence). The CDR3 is CASGSLGQGDGYTF. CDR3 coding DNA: TGTGCCAGCGGTTCCTTGGGACAGGGGGATGGCTACACCTTC.

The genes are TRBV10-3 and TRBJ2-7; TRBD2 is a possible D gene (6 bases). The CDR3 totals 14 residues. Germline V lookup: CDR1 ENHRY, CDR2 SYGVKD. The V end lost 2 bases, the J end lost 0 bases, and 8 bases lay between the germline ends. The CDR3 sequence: CAISEGTASYEQYF. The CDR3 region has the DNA TGTGCCATCAGTGAGGGGACTGCCTCCTACGAGCAGTACTTC.

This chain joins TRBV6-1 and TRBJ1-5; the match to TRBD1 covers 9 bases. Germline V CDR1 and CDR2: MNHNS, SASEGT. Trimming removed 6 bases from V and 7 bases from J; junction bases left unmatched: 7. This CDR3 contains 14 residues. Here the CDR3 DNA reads TGTGCCAGCAGCGGGGGACAGGGTGGGCAGCCCCAGCATTTT. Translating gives CASSGGQGGQPQHF.

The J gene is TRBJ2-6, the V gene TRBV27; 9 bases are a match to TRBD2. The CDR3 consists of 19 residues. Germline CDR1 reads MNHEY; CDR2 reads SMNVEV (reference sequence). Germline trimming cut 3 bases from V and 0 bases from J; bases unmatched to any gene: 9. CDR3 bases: TGTGCCAGCAGTTTCTTAGCGGGGGAAGCACACTCTGGGGCCAACGTCCTGACTTTC. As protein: CASSFLAGEAHSGANVLTF.

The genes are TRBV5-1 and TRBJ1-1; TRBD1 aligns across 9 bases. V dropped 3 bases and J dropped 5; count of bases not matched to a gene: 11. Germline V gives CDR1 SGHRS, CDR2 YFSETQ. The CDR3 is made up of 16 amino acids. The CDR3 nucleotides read TGCGCCAGCAGCTCTCCGGGACAGGGATTTGGGACTGAAGCTTTCTTT. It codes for CASSSPGQGFGTEAFF. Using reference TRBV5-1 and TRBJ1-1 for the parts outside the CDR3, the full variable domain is KAGVTQTPRYLIKTRGQQVTLSCSPISGHRSVSWYQQTPGQGLQFLFEYFSETQRNKGNFPGRFSGRQFSNSRSEMNVSTLELGDSALYLCASSSPGQGFGTEAFFGQGTRLTVV.

CDR3 bases: TGTGCCAGCAGGATGCGGGTCTTCACAGATACGCAGTATTTT. Translation gives CASRMRVFTDTQYF. The V gene is TRBV27, the J gene TRBJ2-3; a weak D match, TRBD2 (5 bases). CDR3 size: 14 residues. V was pared by 6 bases and J by 2 bases, with 12 bases between. Per the germline V gene, CDR1 is MNHEY and CDR2 is SMNVEV (reference sequence).

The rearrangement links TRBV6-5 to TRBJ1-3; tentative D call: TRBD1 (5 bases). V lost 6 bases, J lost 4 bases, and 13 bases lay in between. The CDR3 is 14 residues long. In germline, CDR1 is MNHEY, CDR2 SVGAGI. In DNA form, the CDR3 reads TGTGCCAGCAGCTCCAGGAGGGACGGAAACACCATATATTTT. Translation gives CASSSRRDGNTIYF.

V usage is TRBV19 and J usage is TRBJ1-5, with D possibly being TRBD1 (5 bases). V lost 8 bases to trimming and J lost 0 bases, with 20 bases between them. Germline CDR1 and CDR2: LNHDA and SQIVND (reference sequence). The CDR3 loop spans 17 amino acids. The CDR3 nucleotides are TGTGCCAGTGGCATCCCTTGGGGCGACGATAGCAATCAGCCCCAGCATTTT. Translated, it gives CASGIPWGDDSNQPQHF.